The 12 T cell receptor beta chains listed next were all sequenced from one sample in a study of blood T cell repertoires in COVID-19. Sequencing was performed with immunoSEQ multiplex PCR; in TCRdb, only in-frame clones are kept and a portion is missing. The data show 260,000 or so clones, 85% to 90% seen once. The sample comprised PBMCs or T cells enriched from blood (not recorded which). The receptors were gathered from a man between 18 and 35 years old who had recovered from COVID-19.

The chain joins TRBV10-3 to TRBJ1-1, with 9 bases fitting TRBD1. The ends lost 6 bases at V and 11 bases at J; junction bases unmatched: 4. The germline V gene encodes CDR1 ENHRY and CDR2 SYGVKD. CDR3 length equals 11 residues. The DNA of the CDR3 is TGTGCCATCAGGACAGGGGGACAGGCTTTCTTT. It codes for CAIRTGGQAFF.

The V call is TRBV11-3, the J call TRBJ2-2; D unclear. This CDR3 contains 15 residues. Trimming took 4 bases from V and 4 from J, leaving 13 bases between them. Germline CDR1 reads SGHNT; CDR2 reads YENEEA. Here the CDR3 DNA reads TGTGCCAGCAGCTCCCACAGAGAACCCACCGGGGAGCTGTTTTTT. It yields the protein CASSSHREPTGELFF.

This rearrangement joins TRBV30 to TRBJ2-7; TRBD2 matches 7 bases. Looked up from germline, CDR1 is GTSNPN and CDR2 is SVGIG (reference sequence). The CDR3 consists of 14 residues. J gave up 3 bases and V 4 bases, and 9 bases lay outside the gene matches. CDR3 coding DNA: TGTGCCTGGATTCGCGGGGGAGCGAACTACGAGCAGTACTTC. It translates to CAWIRGGANYEQYF.

This sequence joins TRBV5-1 and TRBJ1-1; TRBD1 agrees at 7 bases. CDR1 SGHRS and CDR2 YFSETQ come from the germline V gene. Trimming took 3 bases from V and 0 from J; bases not matched to a gene: 11. The CDR3 spans 17 residues. The CDR3 protein is CASSSTLTGTVNTEAFF. CDR3 in DNA: TGCGCCAGCAGCTCCACCCTGACAGGGACGGTGAACACTGAAGCTTTCTTT.

This rearrangement joins TRBV19 to TRBJ1-2; D gene uncertain. This CDR3 is 15 amino acids long. The V and J ends lost 3 bases and 6 bases respectively, with 17 bases between them. Looked up from germline, CDR1 is LNHDA and CDR2 is SQIVND (reference sequence). The CDR3 region is CASSMRASPGHGYTF. The DNA of the CDR3 is TGTGCCAGTAGTATGAGGGCTTCCCCGGGCCATGGCTACACCTTC.

This clone was detected only once. V is TRBV7-9 and J is TRBJ2-3; 9 bases map to TRBD2. Germline V gene data show CDR1 as SEHNR and CDR2 as FQNEAQ (reference sequence). V shed 3 bases, J shed 7 bases, and the junction held 11 bases outside the gene matches. The CDR3 is made up of 16 amino acids. CDR3 DNA sequence: TGTGCCAGCAGCTTTGGAGCGGGACTAGCCTCTTATACGCAGTATTTT. It is translated as CASSFGAGLASYTQYF.

This clone was seen a handful of times. This chain uses TRBV6-5 with TRBJ1-4, with 9 bases fitting TRBD1. CDR1 MNHEY and CDR2 SVGAGI come from the germline V gene. The trim removed 6 bases at V and 8 bases at J, leaving 10 bases unmatched. The CDR3 spans 15 residues. The CDR3 DNA sequence: TGTGCCAGCAGGGGGGCAGGGACAGGGAGGGAAAAACTGTTTTTT. This encodes CASRGAGTGREKLFF.

The chain links TRBV2 to TRBJ1-2; D unresolved. Germline CDR1 and CDR2: SNHLY and FYNNEI. This CDR3 spans 8 amino acids. CDR3 amino acids: CATGGYTF. The CDR3 DNA reads as TGTGCTACGGGAGGCTACACCTTC.

This chain connects TRBV5-4 to TRBJ1-6, with 11 bases lining up with TRBD1. The trim removed 4 bases at V and 9 bases at J, leaving 0 bases unmatched. The CDR3 is made up of 13 amino acids. CDR1 is SGHNT, CDR2 YYREEE, per germline (reference sequence). The CDR3: CASSGTGGSPLHF. The CDR3 DNA follows: TGTGCCAGCAGCGGGACAGGGGGTTCACCCCTCCACTTT.

The rearrangement joins TRBV28 to TRBJ1-5, with TRBD1 matching over 7 bases. The CDR3 covers 15 residues. Unmatched junction bases numbered 11, after V lost 5 bases and J lost 7 bases. CDR1 is MDHEN, CDR2 SYDVKM, per germline. CDR3 in DNA: TGTGCCAGCAGTCCAGATAGGGGGCGGCCCCAGCCCCAGCATTTT. Protein sequence: CASSPDRGRPQPQHF.

The chain carries TRBV2 and TRBJ2-7; D unclear. In germline, CDR1 is SNHLY, CDR2 FYNNEI. V was shortened by 5 bases and J by 0 bases, with 5 bases between the two germline ends. The CDR3 is 12 amino acids. The CDR3: CASSISSYEQYF. The DNA for the CDR3 is TGTGCCAGCAGTATCAGCTCCTACGAGCAGTACTTC.

The V call is TRBV5-6, the J call TRBJ1-5; weak D call: TRBD1 (6 bases). Trimming removed 1 base from V and 6 bases from J, with 11 bases in between. The CDR3 is made up of 14 amino acids. Looked up from germline, CDR1 is SGHDT and CDR2 is YYEEEE. This chain's CDR3 is CASSLSGGPQPQHF. The CDR3 region has the DNA TGTGCCAGCAGCTTGTCGGGGGGCCCTCAGCCCCAGCATTTT. The full variable domain, rest sourced from reference TRBV5-6 and TRBJ1-5, is DAGVTQSPTHLIKTRGQQVTLRCSPKSGHDTVSWYQQALGQGPQFIFQYYEEEERQRGNFPDRFSGHQFPNYSSELNVNALLLGDSALYLCASSLSGGPQPQHFGDGTRLSIL.